This note documents a single T cell receptor (beta chain) sequence. The clone's antigen remains unknown. No base-level quality is on record; no much larger clone is a single base apart. CDR1 MNHEY and CDR2 SVGAGI are derived from the germline V gene. From its cysteine to its phenylalanine, the CDR3 spans 13 amino acids. Only the CDR3 DNA stays, 39 bases, in frame from base 1. The junction shows trimming of 6 bases on V and 0 bases on J, plus 6 bases between the germline ends. The sample originates from a study of cytomegalovirus exposure and HLA in healthy donors (dated by TCRdb to the late 2010s). In the study overall: An earlier analysis of 587 of the donors reported about 300 Gb of sequence data and 90 million to 120 million unique TCR beta sequences obtained from about 180 million T cells. An early release covering roughly 640 HLA-typed donors comprised roughly 300 gigabases of sequencing data and approximately 80 million unique TCR sequences. Among the roughly 400 genotyped donors, more than 70% belonged to the genetic ancestry cluster associated with self-reported Caucasian donors. The study aimed to test whether signatures of past pathogen exposure could be identified by cataloging public T cell receptors. The study used immunosequencing to profile the T cell repertoires of more than 650 subjects and linked those repertoires to cytomegalovirus serostatus. Along with the roughly 670-subject first cohort, a separate validation cohort of 120 different subjects was used. To predict cytomegalovirus infection status, the study brought together high-throughput TCR immunosequencing, statistical association of individual TCRs with disease status, and machine learning. In a later analysis, previously published TCR beta repertoires from fewer than 750 donors were re-analyzed and high-resolution HLA genotyping was added so that TCR occurrence patterns could be studied. In the later analysis, no new phenotypic data were used to find candidate immune exposures; instead, reliance was placed on TCR beta sequences and their occurrence across donors. An earlier analysis of about 620 of the donors applied high-throughput TCR beta sequencing to assess whether each TCR beta V gene segment acted as functional or pseudogenic. Alongside the repertoire data, information on donor age, sex, ethnicity and CMV serostatus was compiled. In a later genetic analysis, genome-wide SNP genotypes for about 65% of the 666 donors were used, and that subset was treated as a discovery cohort. All discovery cohort repertoires had been generated using a single sequencing platform. Class I and class II HLA loci were covered by the typing at four-digit resolution. Typing coverage differed by locus: A, B, C, DRB1 and DQB1 were typed in roughly 620-640 donors, DQA1 in about 500, DPA1 in some 610, and DPB1 in around 440. Roughly five DR-DQ haplotypes were handled as single units for association and clustering because linkage in the cohort was strong. Among about 370 genotyped donors of the cohort, an average of approximately 200,000 unique TCR beta nucleotide sequences was sequenced per donor, of which about 18% were non-productive.

The library was prepared using the immunoSEQ multiplex PCR assay. For the multiplex PCR, a mixture combining 60 forward primers for TCR Vbeta segments and 13 reverse primers for TCR Jbeta segments was used. A multiplex PCR assay on genomic DNA amplified the CDR3 region of rearranged TCR beta genes. On the Illumina HiSeq System, the amplified TCR beta libraries were sequenced as 87-base-pair reads. From the authors' description of their analysis: A later analysis counted tens of millions of unique TCR beta chains across the 550 to 750 repertoires, and about 10 million of these chains were shared by at least two donors. A nearest-neighbor algorithm error-corrected the raw reads and collapsed the reads into unique sequences, merging closely related sequences to remove PCR and sequencing errors. V, D and J gene segments were assigned by aligning CDR3 sequences to IMGT reference sequences. Each retained sequence needed at least a six-nucleotide match to both a V gene segment and a J gene segment. Rearrangements were classified as productive when the CDR3 lacked stop codons and remained in frame with V and J, and all other rearrangements were classified as non-productive. CDR3 was defined by IMGT convention, running from the second conserved V-encoded cysteine to the conserved J-encoded phenylalanine. In an earlier analysis of more than 550 of the donors, sequences lacking an unambiguous match to a single V gene segment were excluded. An earlier analysis of a few hundred of the donors classified V segments as functional when productive rearrangements were above 56.7% and as segregating when the standard deviation between donors was above 5%. A statistical classification framework was built to diagnose cytomegalovirus status from the catalog of TCR beta chain sequences. In a later analysis, V and J genes were assigned by comparing TCR nucleotide sequences against IMGT/GENE-DB human TR gene sequences. Using the TCRdist pipeline, a later analysis assigned CDR3 sequences along with most-parsimonious VDJ recombination scenarios. In a later analysis, every TCR beta chain was defined by the combination of its CDR3 amino acid sequence and its V-gene family, and reads without a unique V-gene family were dropped. To address suspected cross-contamination and a sequencing artifact, a later analysis removed some 620 highly shared, low-generation-probability nucleotide sequences. In a later analysis, a clonal expansion index for each public chain was calculated from normalized within-repertoire ranks of inferred template counts. In a later analysis, generation probabilities were computed with a VDJ recombination model fitted to out-of-frame rearrangements, and the resulting probabilities were checked against IGoR. In a later analysis, hypergeometric tests were used to score TCR-TCR, TCR-HLA and TCR-CMV co-occurrence, with a repertoire-size bias correction applied to TCR pairs. False discovery rates were estimated in a later analysis by permuting HLA or CMV assignments 20 times. In a later analysis, co-occurring TCRs were grouped with DBSCAN, and TCRdist sequence similarity was added when clustering was performed within HLA-allele-positive subsets. Repertoires with fewer than 30,000 or more than 120,000 public chains were left out of co-occurrence clustering, as were five repertoires with anomalous nucleotide sharing. This is the immuneACCESS table as TCRdb keeps it, with only in-frame sequences that have V and J called. A part of the clones is gone; compared with another copy, unresolved V genes explain less than half, and the rest is unexplained. D and trimming were read from the DNA, whereas the V and J calls and clone size are those reported in that table. The sample records under 200,000 clones, more than 75% of which are singletons. More than 1.3% of the sample comes from the top ten.

The cohort consisted of 650 to 850 healthy bone marrow donors. Cohort members were all nominally healthy when sampled, although unrecorded immune exposures were likely present. The donor tested CMV seropositive and was one of the 289 seropositive cohort members. A peripheral blood sample was provided by each donor, and peripheral blood mononuclear cells were used for TCR beta sequencing. Genomic DNA was extracted from the blood cell samples with the Qiagen DNeasy Blood Extraction Kit. Beyond this particular receptor, the publication reports: Cytomegalovirus status was reported to be diagnosed by the classifier with high specificity and sensitivity in both the original and validation cohorts. Roughly uniform sequencing depth across donors was assumed in presence/absence analyses, although this assumption may not hold. The authors suggested that the approach could potentially be generalized to other disease states and immunological phenotypes. According to a later analysis, most CMV-associated TCR beta chains appeared to be HLA-restricted, and the HLA associations seemed to be driven largely by CMV exposure. For the cohort, immune exposure information was limited to CMV serostatus. A later genetic analysis associated a missense DCLRE1C variant with V-gene and J-gene trimming of TCR beta chains, and an independent cohort replicated the association. Some IMGT-functional V segments, including TRBV6-2 and TRBV6-3, could not be distinguished by the 87-base-pair reads and were therefore excluded. A total of roughly 160 TCR beta chains were listed by the study as associated with cytomegalovirus. A cluster of highly shared sequence variants was judged likely to represent a technical artifact of the sequencing pipeline. At a false discovery rate of 0.05, a later analysis linked around 17,000 TCR beta sequences to specific HLA alleles. Correlated functional status among segregating V segments might reflect linkage disequilibrium, but an unknown experimental factor could not be ruled out. In an earlier analysis of more than 450 of the donors, most TCR beta V segments were observed in productive rearrangements about 87% or about 30% of the time, broadly matching IMGT annotations. The cohort was sequenced for TCR beta chains only, and without alpha or paired-chain data the features that could be detected were limited. A later genetic analysis reported fewer N-insertions in productive TCRs among donors in an Asian-associated ancestry cluster than the roughly 620-donor mean. Because HLA typing was missing for some donors at each locus, association tests included only the typed subset. While some public TCRs were present in many individuals, most TCR sequences turned up only very rarely across donors. A later analysis found that HLA-associated TCR beta chains were more clonally expanded and had lower generation probabilities than equally common non-associated chains. A few of the identified cytomegalovirus-associated TCR beta chains were confirmed in vitro to be specific for cytomegalovirus antigens. When HLA alleles, especially DR and DQ, strongly co-occurred, TCR associations were difficult to assign to individual alleles. According to a later analysis, TCR association rates differed among HLA loci, with DRB1 alleles showing the most associated TCRs and HLA-C alleles showing the fewest. The earlier analysis of about 600 of the donors excluded about 16 rarely observed V segments, including chromosome 9 orphons, because counts were too low. According to a later analysis, parvovirus B19, influenza, CMV and Epstein-Barr virus appeared linked to several top co-occurrence clusters. A further reported finding was that TCR beta sequences accurately predicted the HLA-A and HLA-B alleles for most subjects in the first cohort.

The sample taken for sequencing was PBMCs. Recombination linked TRBV6-5 to TRBJ1-3, with no confidently assigned D gene. The TCR originated in a girl aged 10-17 years in good health and CMV-seropositive. The CDR3 protein sequence reads: CASREPSGNTIYF. The DNA sequence reads TGTGCCAGCAGGGAGCCCTCTGGAAACACCATATATTTT.